This T cell receptor beta chain is from a study of shared clonotypes between healthy human individuals. Source study methods: In the immunoSEQ data, sequences were junction-only and lacked quality scores, so filtering differed. Some clones are missing from TCRdb's copy, which holds only in-frame ones; the method was immunoSEQ multiplex PCR. The V and J calls and clone size come from that table; D and trimming were worked out from the DNA. Of some 2,000,000 clones in the sample, more than 90% were seen once. Trimming at V came to 6 bases and at J to 4 bases, leaving 5 bases not matched to a gene. CDR3 length equals 14 residues. Per the germline V gene, CDR1 is MGHDK and CDR2 is SYGVNS.

The clonotype comes from a man in his late teens or twenties in good health. The material sequenced was naive CD4+ T cells sorted from blood. This sample's subset: CD45RA+ positively selected. The chain combines TRBV25-1 with TRBJ1-3, with 8 nucleotides matching TRBD1. CDR3 coding DNA: TGTGCCAGCAGATCGACAGGGGTCGGAAACACCATATATTTT. It specifies CASRSTGVGNTIYF.